This entry features one TCR beta chain sequence. The CDR3 runs to 16 residues. V was trimmed by 4 bases and J by 5 bases, leaving 17 bases between them. The germline gives CDR1 SEHNR, CDR2 FQNEAQ (reference sequence). The data stem from a study of T cell responses to AZD1222 COVID-19 vaccine. Clones were read by immunoSEQ multiplex PCR, and TCRdb kept only the in-frame ones, dropping some. The table has 120,000 to 150,000 clones, 89% seen once. The source was peripheral blood, collected on day 0 of AZD1222 vaccination. The sequence derives from an adult in good health. The rearrangement links TRBV7-9 to TRBJ2-2, with D possibly being TRBD1 (6 bases). CDR3 bases: TGTGCCAGCAGCTCAGGGCAGGGGAGCTGGACCGGGGAGCTGTTTTTT. It translates to CASSSGQGSWTGELFF.